In its sample, the clone carrying this T cell receptor beta chain was seen a few times. No antigen is known for it. The record originates from a study of human T cells and chemical hapten exposure. Study information: Small discrepancies in pooled library volume mainly accounted for the varying TCR yields per sample. Regarding the study as a whole: DPC sensitization produced no change in TCRs with frequency above 1 in 1000.

Individual cDNA molecules (in the library) carried attached unique molecular identifiers. In the study's own analysis: TCR counts had a median of 95,638 per sample and spanned about 23,224 to 750,000. TCRdb independently ran MiXCR on the reads; one entry per CDR3 protein. TCRdb, rather than the study authors, made the V and J calls. The table has about 120,000 distinct CDR3 sequences, 8.5% seen once; the top ten hold about 1.4%. It was unfractionated whole blood from which total RNA was extracted. Germline CDR1 is DFQATT and CDR2 is SNEGSKA (reference sequence). After removal of 6 bases from V and 4 bases from J, the junction contained 3 bases not matched to a gene. The CDR3 has 12 residues.

The clonotype was recovered from a human donor in good health. Some clones in this sample may be carry-over from other donors' samples. The specimen sequenced was whole blood. The chain recombines TRBV20-1 with TRBJ2-3; 8 positions match TRBD2. The chain's CDR3 is CSATGGPDTQYF. CDR3 nucleotide sequence: TGCAGTGCCACGGGAGGGCCAGATACGCAGTATTTT.